The source of this T cell receptor (beta chain) is a study of cytomegalovirus exposure and HLA in healthy donors. This clone appeared a single time. The target antigen is unknown. Study-wide results and caveats: Later on, an analysis found that several of the most significant clusters appeared to be linked to common viral pathogens, which included parvovirus B19. 87-base-pair reads could not separate some V segments, including TRBV6-2 and TRBV6-3.

Vbeta (60) and Jbeta (13) primers were used in the PCR. The protocol was immunoSEQ multiplex PCR, while the TCRdb copy is restricted to in-frame clones and leaves out a portion. The sample has about 170,000 clones, 60% to 80% seen once. Germline CDR1 is MNHEY and CDR2 is SVGAGI. After removal of 3 bases from V and 5 bases from J, the junction contained 9 bases not matched to a gene. CDR3 length: 16 residues. The specimen sequenced was PBMCs. V usage is TRBV6-5 and J usage is TRBJ2-7; 11 bases are shared with TRBD2. The TCR originated in a female donor in good health and CMV-seronegative. This chain's CDR3 is CASSYGLLAGVHEQYF. The CDR3 DNA follows: TGTGCCAGCAGTTATGGTTTACTAGCGGGAGTCCACGAGCAGTACTTC.